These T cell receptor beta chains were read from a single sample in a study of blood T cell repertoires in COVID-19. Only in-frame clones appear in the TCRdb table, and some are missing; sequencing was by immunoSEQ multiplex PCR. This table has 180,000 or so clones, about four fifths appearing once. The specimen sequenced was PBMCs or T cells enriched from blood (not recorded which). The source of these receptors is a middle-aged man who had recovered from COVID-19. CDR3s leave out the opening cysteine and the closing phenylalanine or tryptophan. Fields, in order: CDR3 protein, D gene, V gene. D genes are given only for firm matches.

AISEGGGVGTGELF,NA,TRBV10-3
ASSFPEGGTNTEAF,NA,TRBV5-1
ASSLSLLGYT,NA,TRBV5-6
ASPQTGENTEAF,TRBD1,TRBV28
ASSLGQGEDTEAF,TRBD1,TRBV5-1
ASSSHSPNTGELF,NA,TRBV9
AWRSTVSQSPLH,NA,TRBV30
ASSEWTGRNEQY,TRBD1,TRBV6-1
ASSYQQGLYGYT,NA,TRBV6-6
ASSPYRESVPFRSSGNTIY,NA,TRBV18
ASSQGQVLSGNTIY,TRBD1,TRBV3-1/TRBV3-2
ASSNTIGTDTQY,NA,TRBV6-4
ASSQEQVAGVSGNTIY,NA,TRBV4-2
ASSLTTGGQPQH,TRBD1,TRBV27
ASSPLNQHQGVNYGYT,TRBD1,TRBV18
ASSKGGAALEQY,NA,TRBV2
ASARGYDGRGIYEQY,TRBD1,TRBV5-1
ASSDGSSAAF,NA,TRBV2
ATSDPKTGNTEAF,NA,TRBV24-1
ASSSQRGAAPLH,NA,TRBV18
ASTVMTSGGSYEQY,TRBD2,TRBV11-2
ASSQSGDRVRYGYT,TRBD1,TRBV23-1
SGGPKEAF,NA,TRBV20-1
ASSEALRGGTDYEQY,TRBD2,TRBV2
AWSKRTGLVGGYT,TRBD1,TRBV30
ASSPSEVRADTQY,NA,TRBV5-4
ASSLVAGDYEQY,TRBD2,TRBV5-4
ASSQAAGAVMEAF,NA,TRBV4-1
ASSQLAGGYNEQF,TRBD2,TRBV4-3
ASSPASGGPNTQY,TRBD2,TRBV7-3
ACGDGQTGTGNTIY,NA,TRBV30
ASSHGTINYEQY,TRBD2,TRBV3-1/TRBV3-2
ASGYAVGGNTEAF,NA,TRBV12-5
ASTDGGGKLF,NA,TRBV12-3/TRBV12-4
ASSQARLAGGPTDTQY,TRBD2,TRBV3-1/TRBV3-2
ASSHGQGGSYEQY,TRBD1,TRBV3-1/TRBV3-2
ASSYSSGGLTGELF,NA,TRBV6-2/TRBV6-3
ASTVAGGFQETQY,TRBD2,TRBV6-5
ASSVIDRSETQY,NA,TRBV9
ASSMTGTGTYEQY,TRBD1,TRBV6-5
AIRDGQGRDEQF,TRBD1,TRBV10-3
ASSTRGQIYEQY,TRBD1,TRBV6-5
ASSRRQAGGYGYT,NA,TRBV6-5
ASSEAERMRYT,NA,TRBV6-1
ASRARDTIY,NA,TRBV12-3/TRBV12-4
ASRPTSRTTDTQY,NA,TRBV7-8
ASSEQSGGANEQF,TRBD2,TRBV6-4
ASSPVGEVEKLF,NA,TRBV28
ASSLAPSLRGATEAF,NA,TRBV28
ASGRDTYQPQH,NA,TRBV12-5
ASTGGYNEQF,TRBD2,TRBV12-3/TRBV12-4
ASDDRGYGYT,TRBD1,TRBV10-2
ASSQEVGRTEAF,NA,TRBV4-3